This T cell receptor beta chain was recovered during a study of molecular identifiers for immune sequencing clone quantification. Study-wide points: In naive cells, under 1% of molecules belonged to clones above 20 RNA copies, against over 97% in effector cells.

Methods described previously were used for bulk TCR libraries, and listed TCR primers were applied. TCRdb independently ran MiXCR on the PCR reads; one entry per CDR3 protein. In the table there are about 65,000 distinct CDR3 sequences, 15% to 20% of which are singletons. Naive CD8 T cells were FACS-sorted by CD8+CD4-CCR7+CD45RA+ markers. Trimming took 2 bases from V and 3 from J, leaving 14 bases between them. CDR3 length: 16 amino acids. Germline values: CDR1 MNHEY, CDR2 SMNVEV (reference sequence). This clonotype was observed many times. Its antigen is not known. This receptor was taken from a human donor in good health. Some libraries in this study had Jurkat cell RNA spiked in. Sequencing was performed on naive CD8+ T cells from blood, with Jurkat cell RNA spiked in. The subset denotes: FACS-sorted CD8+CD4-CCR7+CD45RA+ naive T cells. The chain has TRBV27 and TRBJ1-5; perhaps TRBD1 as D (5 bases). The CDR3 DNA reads TGTGCCAGCAGTTTAGGGGCAGGGCTTCTCAATCAGCCCCAGCATTTT. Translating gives CASSLGAGLLNQPQHF.